This is a list of T cell receptor beta chains from one sample in a study of cytomegalovirus exposure and HLA in healthy donors. TCRdb's copy holds only in-frame clones and misses some; the assay was immunoSEQ multiplex PCR. The data show some 65,000 clones, with approximately 67% seen just once and 2.5% to 3% held by the top ten. The material sequenced was PBMCs. These receptors were collected from a man aged 30-40 years in good health and CMV-seronegative. Each CDR3 is given with its conserved first and last residue. The order of the fields is V gene, J gene, clone size, D gene, CDR3 protein, CDR3 DNA. A D gene is named only where the DNA matches it firmly. Some rows have no size entry. The others give once, few or many, or a class for an expanded clone.

>TRBV15|TRBJ2-7|.|.
CATSRGTAGYEQYF
TGTGCCACCAGCAGAGGGACAGCGGGATACGAGCAGTACTTC
>TRBV5-1|TRBJ2-2|once|.
CASSLGAHGELFF
TGCGCCAGCAGCTTGGGGGCGCACGGGGAGCTGTTTTTT
>TRBV5-1|TRBJ2-5|.|TRBD1
CASRRGAGQGGETQYF
TGCGCCAGCAGGAGAGGAGCCGGACAGGGCGGTGAGACCCAGTACTTC
>TRBV11-3|TRBJ2-3|.|.
CASSLNREGPDTQYF
TGTGCCAGCAGCCTAAACAGGGAGGGCCCAGATACGCAGTATTTT
>TRBV6-1|TRBJ1-1|.|.
CASSSRGNTEAFF
TGTGCCAGCAGTTCTCGGGGGAACACTGAAGCTTTCTTT
>TRBV7-9|TRBJ1-5|.|.
CASSDGISSNQPQHF
TGTGCCAGCAGCGACGGGATTTCTAGCAATCAGCCCCAGCATTTT
>TRBV5-1|TRBJ1-1|.|.
CVLGLNTEAFF
TGCGTCCTGGGCTTGAACACTGAAGCTTTCTTT
>TRBV13|TRBJ1-1|.|.
CASSLAGILAEAFF
TGTGCCAGCAGCTTAGCAGGGATCTTAGCTGAAGCTTTCTTT
>TRBV27|TRBJ2-5|few|TRBD1
CASSPTTGGRETQYF
TGTGCCAGCAGTCCAACTACAGGGGGACGAGAGACCCAGTACTTC
>TRBV5-1|TRBJ1-1|few|.
CASSLDGGTEAFF
TGCGCCAGCAGCTTGGACGGGGGGACTGAAGCTTTCTTT
>TRBV6-1|TRBJ2-5|.|.
CASSVVEKTQYF
TGTGCCAGCAGTGTAGTTGAAAAGACCCAGTACTTC
>TRBV6-1|TRBJ2-3|.|.
CASSEGATVTDTQYF
TGTGCCAGCAGTGAAGGGGCGACAGTCACAGATACGCAGTATTTT
>TRBV7-2|TRBJ2-3|.|TRBD2
CASSLGVAGDPDTQYF
TGTGCCAGCAGCTTAGGCGTAGCGGGGGACCCAGATACGCAGTATTTT
>TRBV7-9|TRBJ1-1|few|TRBD1
CASSLRTGRDTEAFF
TGTGCCAGCAGCCTAAGGACAGGGCGGGACACTGAAGCTTTCTTT
>TRBV11-2|TRBJ2-2|.|TRBD2
CASSEWAGGTGELFF
TGTGCCAGCAGCGAATGGGCGGGGGGGACCGGGGAGCTGTTTTTT
>TRBV30|TRBJ1-2|.|.
CAWSLTARYGYTF
TGTGCCTGGAGTTTGACAGCCCGCTATGGCTACACCTTC
>TRBV15|TRBJ1-2|few|TRBD1
CATSGWDREKLTF
TGTGCCACCAGCGGATGGGACAGGGAGAAGTTAACCTTC
>TRBV6-5|TRBJ2-5|.|TRBD2
CASSYSGGQETQYF
TGTGCCAGCAGTTACTCGGGGGGGCAAGAGACCCAGTACTTC
>TRBV6-5|TRBJ1-1|.|.
CASNGQVNTEAFF
TGTGCCAGCAACGGTCAGGTGAACACTGAAGCTTTCTTT
>TRBV2|TRBJ2-7|few|TRBD2
CASGRRGAYEQYF
TGTGCCAGCGGGCGGCGGGGGGCCTACGAGCAGTACTTC
>TRBV4-1|TRBJ2-5|few|.
CASSQEWGVETQYF
TGCGCCAGCAGCCAAGAATGGGGGGTGGAGACCCAGTACTTC
>TRBV4-1|TRBJ2-1|.|TRBD1
CASSQEGGAGGLNEQFF
TGCGCCAGCAGCCAAGAGGGTGGAGCAGGGGGCCTAAATGAGCAGTTCTTC
>TRBV30|TRBJ2-1|.|.
CAWSRNTLRGYNEQFF
TGTGCCTGGAGTCGCAATACCTTAAGAGGCTACAATGAGCAGTTCTTC
>TRBV5-4|TRBJ2-3|.|TRBD2
CASSLGGLSTDTQYF
TGTGCCAGCAGCTTGGGGGGACTATCCACAGATACGCAGTATTTT
>TRBV5-1|TRBJ2-7|few|.
CASSQLEDEQYF
TGCGCCAGCAGCCAACTAGAGGACGAGCAGTACTTC
>TRBV6-5|TRBJ2-2|.|TRBD1
CASSLDRGRTGELFF
TGTGCCAGCAGTCTCGACAGGGGAAGGACCGGGGAGCTGTTTTTT
>TRBV6-1|TRBJ2-3|few|TRBD1
CASSEPGQGTDTQYF
TGTGCCAGCAGTGAACCGGGACAGGGTACAGATACGCAGTATTTT
>TRBV2|TRBJ2-3|.|TRBD1
CASSISRDSTLPRDTQYF
TGTGCCAGCAGTATAAGCCGGGACAGTACTCTTCCACGGGATACGCAGTATTTT
>TRBV6-1|TRBJ1-4|.|TRBD1
CASRPYRGQDEKLFF
TGTGCCAGCAGACCTTACAGGGGGCAAGATGAAAAACTGTTTTTT
>TRBV7-7|TRBJ1-6|few|.
CASSRAHRATESYNSPLHF
TGTGCCAGCAGCCGAGCTCACAGGGCGACGGAGAGCTATAATTCACCCCTCCACTTT